This T cell receptor (beta chain) originates from a study of cytomegalovirus exposure and HLA in healthy donors. Unmatched junction bases numbered 3, after V lost 1 base and J lost 10 bases. Germline V gene lookup returns CDR1 SGHTA and CDR2 FQGNSA. This CDR3 contains 13 residues. Worth noting for this clone: Its antigen is currently unknown.

PCR involved 60 Vbeta and 13 Jbeta primers. The repertoire was sequenced with immunoSEQ multiplex PCR; TCRdb's copy has only in-frame clones and lacks some. The top ten clones hold approximately 1.5% of a sample with over 150,000 clones, 70% to 85% of them seen once. Study observations and caveats: There were some public TCRs occurring in many donors, but most TCR sequences were rare.

The chain links TRBV7-2 to TRBJ2-1; 8 nucleotides agree with TRBD2. Sequenced input: PBMCs. The clonotype was recovered from a woman aged 25-40 years in good health and CMV-seropositive. The CDR3 DNA reads as TGTGCCAGCAGCTTAGGAGGCGGGAGGGAGCAGTTCTTC. Encoded protein: CASSLGGGREQFF.